The source of this T cell receptor (beta chain) is a study of beta chain bispecific antibodies for T cell cancers (dated by TCRdb to the early 2020s). Regarding the study in general: After T cells from healthy donors were cocultured with bispecific antibodies and T cell leukemia lines, the researchers used TRBV sequencing of the cells that survived to measure how much each TRBV family was depleted. On the cell surface, TRBV12 (TRBV12-3) was expressed by Jurkat cells, whereas TRBV5-5 was expressed by HPB-ALL cells.

Broader findings and caveats from the paper: Cross-reactivity of the anti-TRBV5-5 antibody with TRBV5-6 was attributed to high sequence similarity between the two genes. Relative to anti-CD19, the TRBV12-3 share of total TRBV signal was reduced by 98.9% after anti-TRBV12 exposure, whereas a nonsignificant approximately 40% decrease was observed for TRBV12-4. Every sequenced sample was a mix of normal T cells and leukemia cell line cells, and most of the targeted TRBV signal originated from the leukemia cells instead of the normal T cells. Compared with anti-CD19, anti-TRBV5-5 exposure reduced TRBV5-5 signal by around 98% and the closely related TRBV5-6 by roughly 90%.

Unique molecular identifier barcodes were incorporated into the libraries and were used for clonotype quantification. Qiagen AllPrep DNA/RNA Micro kits were used to isolate total RNA, and an Agilent TapeStation was used to check RNA quality. TCR beta libraries were built by 5' RACE: cDNA synthesis followed by two PCR steps using TCR beta constant-region gene-specific primers. Sequencing of the TCR beta libraries was performed on an Illumina MiSeq platform. Concerning the study's data processing: Reads were processed with MIGEC, MiXCR and VDJtools. To get a clonotype's frequency, the unique molecular identifiers belonging to that clonotype were divided by all unique molecular identifiers in the sample. Any TRBV gene that IMGT lists as a pseudogene or open reading frame, and is therefore nonfunctional, such as TRBV1, TRBV12-1 and TRBV21, was left out. In TCRdb, the public reads were trimmed at Q25 with fastp and aligned with MiXCR, with productive beta chains retained. For every CDR3 protein sequence, its rows merge into one entry that carries the most common genes and DNA. These V and J calls rely on TCRdb rather than the paper's analysis. In all, the sample holds 8,400 or so distinct CDR3 sequences, and about 2% of those were seen once. The leading ten clones occupy 66% of the sample.

V was cut back by 3 bases and J by 4 bases, leaving a gap of 9 bases between them. There are 13 amino acids in the CDR3, from cysteine to phenylalanine inclusive. The DNA shown is the 39-base CDR3, in frame from base 1. This specimen's treatment or condition label, interpreted: alpha-CD19 control bispecific (anti-CD19 x anti-CD3). T cells were expanded from blood mononuclear cells for 3 to 4 days using either anti-CD3 antibody OKT3 or CD3/CD28 Dynabeads. Anti-CD19 bispecific antibody cocultures served as comparators for TRBV sequencing; in separate killing assays, anti-CD19 had no effect on Jurkat or HPB-ALL cells. The culture conditions for expanded T cells were RPMI 1640 plus 10% fetal bovine serum, recombinant human IL-2 (100 IU/ml) and IL-7 (5 ng/ml). Each coculture mixed around 50,000 target cells and around 50,000 normal T cells with bispecific antibody in approximately 100 ul and was incubated at 37 degrees C for around 16 hours. Every bispecific antibody was made of two single-chain variable fragments, expressed in a single-chain diabody format carrying a His tag. Effector T cells came from healthy human donors; peripheral blood mononuclear cells were isolated from leukapheresis samples by Ficoll density gradient centrifugation.

This clonotype was recorded at least ten times. Its antigen is unknown. There are no base qualities to consult, and no much larger clone falls within one base. Material: T cells from a healthy donor cultured with Jurkat leukemia cells, obtained from a culture containing an anti-CD19 bispecific antibody. The receptor chain draws on TRBV12-3 or TRBV12-4 and TRBJ1-2; a confident D gene designation cannot be given. The clonotype was recovered from a human donor in good health. Some clones in this sample may be carry-over from other donors' samples. CDR3 region: CASSLSEGYGYTF. The DNA sequence is as follows: TGTGCCAGCAGTTTGAGTGAGGGCTATGGCTACACCTTC.